The sequence of this TCR beta chain was determined in a study of T cell responses to AZD1222 COVID-19 vaccine. Sequencing was performed with immunoSEQ multiplex PCR; in TCRdb, only in-frame clones are kept and a portion is missing. The sample has 80,000 to 95,000 clones, 88% seen once. Germline assignment: CDR1 SGHRS and CDR2 YFSETQ. Deletions cut 4 bases from V and 7 bases from J, with 15 bases between. The CDR3 has 13 residues. The starting material was peripheral blood, obtained 28 days after the second AZD1222 dose. This sequence originates from an adult who received the AZD1222 COVID-19 vaccine. The chain uses TRBV5-1 and TRBJ2-7; tentatively, D is TRBD1 (7 bases). CDR3 residues: CASSVQGTGEQYF. CDR3 DNA: TGCGCCAGCAGCGTACAGGGGACTGGTGAGCAGTACTTC. Based on the CDR3 plus reference TRBV5-1 and TRBJ2-7, the full variable domain is KAGVTQTPRYLIKTRGQQVTLSCSPISGHRSVSWYQQTPGQGLQFLFEYFSETQRNKGNFPGRFSGRQFSNSRSEMNVSTLELGDSALYLCASSVQGTGEQYFGPGTRLTVT.